This TCR beta chain emerged from a study of tumor-infiltrating lymphocytes in primary liver carcinoma (dated by TCRdb to 2016 to 2017). At the level of the whole study: Surgical resection was performed in China between late 2015 and early 2016 on a few patients with histopathologically diagnosed primary liver carcinoma. The five patients had tumors of stage T1-T3 N0M0, with maximum diameters ranging from roughly 4.2 to 11 cm. TCRbeta repertoire sequencing, expression microarrays and whole-exome sequencing were combined in the study across five regions of each liver tumor, with adjacent normal tissue and blood also included. Repertoires from technical replicates were highly reproducible, with mean shared-clone rates roughly 0.86 and correlation coefficients above 0.98. Samples yielded roughly 3.5 to 7.13 million productive TCRbeta reads; read depth did not differ significantly between tissue types. Of the five patients, three men and two women aged 30 to 69 years, four had hepatocellular carcinoma and one had combined HCC and intrahepatic cholangiocarcinoma. A total of 35 or so specimens from 5 patients went through TCRbeta repertoire sequencing, namely 25 tumor regions, 5 adjacent noncancerous liver tissues and 5 peripheral blood samples.

Trimming takes 1 base from V and 1 base from J, and the germline ends sit 13 bases apart. Inclusive of the bounding cysteine and phenylalanine, the CDR3 is 15 residues long. CDR3 DNA is the only sequence kept; it has 45 bases, read in frame from the first base. The germline V gene (reference sequence) yields GTSNPN for CDR1 and SVGIG for CDR2. The investigation overall reported the following: Consistent with antigen-driven expansion, pairs of tumor regions showed higher repertoire overlap (mean around 36%) than either tumor-adjacent pairs (about 17%) or tumor-blood pairs (around 14%). Bulk unsorted samples precluded comparing CD4+ and CD8+ T cell repertoires. With just a few patients in the study, the authors point out that the findings should be validated in a larger study. A significantly larger repertoire fraction was made up by the top 250 clones in tumors than in blood (p = 0.039). Only the TCR beta chain was sequenced, which likely underestimates true repertoire diversity because unpaired alpha chains were not captured.

This clonotype came up a few times. There is no known antigen for this receptor. No clone much larger than this one lies a single base away; base qualities are absent. RNA from unsorted whole blood was extracted with TRIzol reagent, and germline DNA was obtained with the DNeasy Blood & Tissue kit. Patients had chronic HBV infection and were treatment-naive at sampling. Around 4 milliliters of peripheral blood were collected into K2EDTA tubes before surgery. Using a constant-region primer and ProtoScript II reverse transcriptase, TCRbeta-specific cDNA was reverse-transcribed from approximately 0.5 ug total RNA. Three nested multiplex PCR rounds, following a slightly modified ARM-PCR procedure, were used to build the TCRbeta libraries. Each of the first two PCR rounds ran for around 10 cycles using multiplex TRBV1-TRBV30 forward primers together with a Cbeta reverse primer. Sample barcodes and Illumina adapters were added in a final 25-cycle PCR using Deep VentR polymerase. Amplicons of 200-500 bp were gel-purified with a QIAquick gel extraction kit before sequencing. An Illumina HiSeq 2500 was used to sequence the TCRbeta amplicons, generating 250-bp paired-end reads. The paper's processing steps were these. Quality trimming of reads was performed with Trimmomatic v0.33, and paired reads were merged with FLASH v1.2.11 so that full CDR3 sequences could be recovered. V, D and J germline segments were assigned to the rearranged TCRbeta sequences by MiGEC v1.2.1b. Clonotype statistics, along with Shannon-Wiener diversity indices, were calculated using VDJtools v1.0.0. Except for diversity analysis, only each sample's 250 most abundant clonotypes were used in subsequent analyses to reduce sampling bias. TCRdb trimmed the raw reads at Q25, called clones with MiXCR and kept productive beta chains. Entries are consolidated by CDR3 protein sequence, retaining the most common genes and DNA. TCRdb, not the authors, supplied the V and J calls. For this sample the table gives 200,000 or so distinct CDR3 sequences, of which about 61% were detected only once. Around 7.1% of the sample is held by the ten biggest clonotypes.

Sequencing was done on a sample of peripheral blood. The chain employs TRBV30 and TRBJ1-1; the D gene is not confidently resolved. The TCR originated in a woman aged 60 to 75 with primary liver carcinoma and hepatitis B virus infection. This receptor has the CDR3 CAWSAPGRPNTEAFF. The DNA reads TGTGCCTGGAGTGCCCCCGGACGGCCGAACACTGAAGCTTTCTTT.